Listed below are T cell receptor beta chains from one sample, sequenced in a study of early T cells in non-severe SARS-CoV-2 infection. One entry per CDR3 protein, called by TCRdb with MiXCR from the 5' RACE reads. The sample has about 85,000 distinct CDR3 sequences; approximately 15% are singletons. Sequencing input: whole blood. Source of these receptors: an adult who was a healthcare worker with PCR-confirmed SARS-CoV-2 infection or an uninfected control (not recorded which). The CDR3 runs from the conserved cysteine through the conserved F or W. Fields, in order: J gene, D gene, clone size, V gene, CDR3 protein, CDR3 DNA. D genes are given only for firm matches. The size entry is marked missing in some rows and otherwise reads once, few, many or a size class.

TRBJ2-7,-,few,TRBV6-6,CASRSPGDPSYEQYF,TGTGCCAGCAGGTCACCAGGGGACCCTTCCTACGAGCAGTACTTC
TRBJ1-2,-,-,TRBV4-1,CASSQDEDLGGYTF,TGCGCCAGCAGCCAAGATGAGGATCTCGGTGGCTACACCTTC
TRBJ2-2,TRBD2,-,TRBV7-9,CASSLSAGVNGELFF,TGTGCCAGCAGCTTATCGGCGGGAGTAAACGGGGAGCTGTTTTTT
TRBJ2-3,-,few,TRBV20-1,CSARWDSDTQYF,TGCAGTGCTAGATGGGATTCAGATACGCAGTATTTT
TRBJ1-1,-,-,TRBV2,CASITRTEAFF,TGTGCCAGCATAACCCGGACTGAAGCTTTCTTT
TRBJ2-1,-,-,TRBV6-6,CATLLHAQNEQFF,TGTGCCACCCTCCTCCACGCGCAGAATGAGCAGTTCTTC
TRBJ2-3,-,-,TRBV7-6,CASSLGLRLAGNADTQYF,TGTGCCAGCAGCTTAGGGTTGAGGCTAGCAGGGAATGCAGATACGCAGTATTTT
TRBJ2-5,TRBD1,once,TRBV5-1,CASSPLRDRADSETQYF,TGCGCCAGCAGCCCCCTCCGGGACAGGGCGGATTCAGAGACCCAGTACTTC
TRBJ1-1,-,few,TRBV29-1,CSVARRPHSFF,TGCAGCGTTGCCAGGCGCCCTCACTCTTTCTTT
TRBJ1-2,-,-,TRBV7-2,CASSLEGDNYGYTF,TGTGCCAGCAGCTTAGAAGGAGATAACTATGGCTACACCTTC